This T cell receptor beta chain was obtained from a study of cytomegalovirus exposure and HLA in healthy donors. Notes on the study in general: When presence/absence was analysed, sequencing depth was taken to be roughly uniform across donors.

This CDR3 comprises 14 residues. CDR1 and CDR2 (germline): MNHEY, SMNVEV (reference sequence). V shed 8 bases, J shed 3 bases, and the junction held 4 bases outside the gene matches. In the PCR, 60 Vbeta and 13 Jbeta primers were used. Assay: immunoSEQ multiplex PCR; the TCRdb copy retains only in-frame clones and omits some. The repertoire has some 190,000 clones, roughly 85% of them found once; the top ten carry 1%. Of note for this clone: Its antigen remains unknown.

Sequenced input: PBMCs. The J gene is TRBJ2-6, the V gene TRBV27, with 7 bases identical to TRBD2. The TCR was taken from a boy aged 2-9 years in good health and CMV-seronegative. Here the CDR3 DNA reads TGTGCCAGCCTGGGAGGGAATGGGGCCAACGTCCTGACTTTC. Residues: CASLGGNGANVLTF.